Listed below are T cell receptor beta chains from one sample, sequenced in a study of OX40 agonist ivuxolimab in advanced cancers. TCRdb keeps only in-frame clones here, not all; method: immunoSEQ multiplex PCR. The data contain roughly 130,000 clones, 93% of them singletons. The specimen was CD4+ or CD8+ T cells sorted from blood, collected in a trial of the OX40 agonist ivuxolimab. These receptors all come from an adult with an advanced solid tumor such as melanoma, head and neck, liver or kidney cancer. CDR3s include the opening cysteine and the closing phenylalanine or tryptophan. The D gene is left open where the match is weak. Clone size is not always given. Where it is, it says once, few, many or a class for expanded clones.

j_call v_call d_call clone_size cdr3_aa cdr3_nt
TRBJ2-2 TRBV4-3 TRBD1 - CASSQDTPYNKRQGENTGELFF TGCGCCAGCAGCCAAGATACACCCTATAACAAACGACAGGGGGAGAACACCGGGGAGCTGTTTTTT
TRBJ1-4 TRBV6-5 - once CASIKTAATNEKLFF TGTGCCAGCATTAAGACAGCAGCAACTAATGAAAAACTGTTTTTT
TRBJ2-3 TRBV4-3 TRBD2 - CASSQRGAGGADTQYF TGCGCCAGCAGCCAAAGGGGCGCGGGGGGGGCAGATACGCAGTATTTT
TRBJ2-2 TRBV14 - - CASSPRYGTVANTGELFF TGTGCCAGCAGCCCCCGATATGGAACCGTCGCGAACACCGGGGAGCTGTTTTTT
TRBJ1-4 TRBV5-6 - few CASSLTGMDEKLFF TGTGCCAGCAGCCTTACAGGGATGGATGAAAAACTGTTTTTT
TRBJ2-5 TRBV5-6 - once CASSSEGTQYF TGTGCCAGCAGCTCTGAGGGGACCCAGTACTTC
TRBJ2-1 TRBV6-4 TRBD1 - CASSAGTGSYNEQFF TGTGCCAGCAGCGCCGGGACAGGCTCCTACAATGAGCAGTTCTTC
TRBJ2-7 TRBV28 TRBD2 - CASPPGRMLGLYEQYF TGTGCCAGCCCCCCCGGGAGGATGCTAGGGCTCTACGAGCAGTACTTC
TRBJ2-7 TRBV15 - - CATSRDPSNPYEQYF TGTGCCACCAGCAGAGACCCCAGCAACCCCTACGAGCAGTACTTC
TRBJ2-2 TRBV9 - - CASSEGGGLTNTGELFF TGTGCCAGCAGCGAGGGAGGTGGTTTGACGAACACCGGGGAGCTGTTTTTT
TRBJ2-2 TRBV28 TRBD2 - CASSLRTSVGTGELFF TGTGCCAGCAGTTTGCGGACTAGCGTTGGCACCGGGGAGCTGTTTTTT
TRBJ1-2 TRBV29-1 TRBD1 - CSVEDRDRAGIYGYTF TGCAGCGTTGAAGATCGGGACAGGGCCGGTATCTATGGCTACACCTTC
TRBJ2-6 TRBV5-1 - - CASSPVPISGANVLTF TGCGCCAGCAGCCCCGTCCCAATCTCTGGGGCCAACGTCCTGACTTTC
TRBJ1-5 TRBV30 - few CAWSIDSNQPQHF TGTGCCTGGAGTATTGACAGCAATCAGCCCCAGCATTTT
TRBJ1-4 TRBV7-2 TRBD1 - CASSLDRGREKLFF TGTGCCAGCAGCCTGGACAGGGGGCGGGAAAAACTGTTTTTT
TRBJ2-5 TRBV18 - few CASSPGFQETQYF TGTGCCAGCTCACCCGGATTTCAAGAGACCCAGTACTTC
TRBJ2-4 TRBV4-1 - - CASSQGPRDIQYF TGCGCCAGCAGCCAAGGCCCGAGAGACATTCAGTACTTC
TRBJ2-3 TRBV5-1 - once CASSPRTTGRTDTQYF TGCGCCAGCAGCCCCAGGACTACCGGACGCACAGATACGCAGTATTTT
TRBJ1-2 TRBV18 - - CASSPPNYGYTF TGTGCCAGCTCACCGCCCAACTATGGCTACACCTTC
TRBJ1-2 TRBV28 - once CASTGFYGYTF TGTGCCAGCACAGGGTTCTATGGCTACACCTTC
TRBJ2-3 TRBV9 - - CASSVATDTQYF TGTGCCAGCAGCGTAGCCACAGATACGCAGTATTTT
TRBJ2-7 TRBV28 TRBD1 few CASSHYRGRSYEQYF TGTGCCAGCAGTCATTACAGGGGCAGGTCCTACGAGCAGTACTTC
TRBJ1-1 TRBV19 TRBD1 - CASSITGVMNTEAFF TGTGCCAGTAGTATCACAGGGGTCATGAACACTGAAGCTTTCTTT
TRBJ2-7 TRBV9 - - CASSPPGALSHEQYF TGTGCCAGCAGCCCCCCGGGGGCGTTATCCCACGAGCAGTACTTC
TRBJ2-1 TRBV6-5 TRBD2 - CASSGGVYNEQFF TGTGCCAGCTCCGGGGGGGTTTACAATGAGCAGTTCTTC
TRBJ1-3 TRBV7-8 - - CASSLVTGSGNTIYF TGTGCCAGCAGCTTGGTTACAGGGTCTGGAAACACCATATATTTT